The clone carrying this TCR beta chain was seen many times. Its antigen is unknown. The data were taken from a study of glioma-infiltrating T cells. Regarding the study as a whole: Non-neoplastic patients had below-expected tissue-blood divergence, while all gliomas exceeded expectation. Tissue and blood shared very few CDR3 sequences.

Amplification of TCR alpha and beta CDR3 regions from RNA used iRepertoire nested multiplex PCR. Tissue mRNA or PBMC total RNA, roughly 100-400 ng, went into one-step reverse transcription and amplification. TCRdb re-called the multiplex PCR reads through MiXCR, storing one row per CDR3 protein. The data show roughly 20,000 distinct CDR3 sequences, about 26% seen once. Germline V gene sequence: CDR1 MNHNS, CDR2 SASEGT. The V and J ends lost 6 bases and 2 bases respectively, with 7 bases between them. The length of the CDR3 is 12 residues. The origin of this receptor is a human donor with low-grade glioma or glioblastoma, undergoing nonglioma brain surgery, or in good health (not recorded which). The chain employs TRBV6-1 and TRBJ2-5; D is ambiguous. Sequenced material: glioma tissue, nonneoplastic brain tissue, or PBMCs (not recorded which). CDR3 DNA sequence: TGTGCCAGCAGACAGCGACAAGAGACCCAGTACTTC. Translating gives CASRQRQETQYF.